The entry below gives a single T cell receptor (beta chain) sequence along with its context. Its matching antigen is unknown. Generated by immunoSEQ multiplex PCR, the TCRdb table keeps only in-frame clones and is missing some. Altogether 4,500 to 5,500 clones are present, under 75% being singletons, with the ten largest covering 20% to 25%. This CDR3 spans 13 amino acids. Trimming pared 6 bases from V and 2 bases from J, leaving 10 bases between. The germline V gene encodes CDR1 MNHEY and CDR2 SVGAGI. This record comes from a study of T cell repertoires in ileal Crohn's disease. Study-wide context: All patients had surgery for stricturing (about 61%) or penetrating (around 40%) disease. Regarding the study as a whole: Every patient over 26.8% clonality showed endoscopic recurrence. High-frequency clones were more common in sorted CD8 than CD4 cells.

This chain uses TRBV6-5 with TRBJ1-2; the D is unclear. This TCR came from an adult with Crohn's disease. The specimen was ileal tissue. CDR3 nucleotide sequence: TGTGCCAGCAGAGTCACACCAAACTATGGCTACACCTTC. It yields the protein CASRVTPNYGYTF.